A single sample gave rise to the 21 T cell receptor beta chains below, sequenced in a study of siplizumab effects on memory and regulatory T cells. Clones were read by immunoSEQ multiplex PCR, and TCRdb kept only the in-frame ones, dropping some. Found here are about 69,000 clones, roughly 88% of them singletons; the top ten hold under 2%. The sequenced material came from Tregs sorted from blood. The receptors originated from a human donor in good health.

The V and J genes are TRBV9 and TRBJ2-1; TRBD2 matches 9 bases. The J segment lost 1 base and the V segment lost 4 bases, leaving 9 bases of the junction unmatched. CDR3 length: 17 amino acids. Per the germline V gene, CDR1 is SGDLS and CDR2 is YYNGEE. The CDR3 DNA follows: TGTGCCAGCAGCCCCCTTTTAGCGGGAGTATCCTACAATGAGCAGTTCTTC. Its protein is CASSPLLAGVSYNEQFF.

This chain connects TRBV5-1 to TRBJ2-7; 8 nucleotides align to TRBD1. CDR1 SGHRS and CDR2 YFSETQ come from the germline V gene. The CDR3 spans 13 residues. V was clipped by 0 bases and J by 6 bases; unmatched bases: 2. The chain's CDR3 is CASSLGTGSEQYF. DNA of the CDR3: TGCGCCAGCAGCTTGGGGACAGGGTCCGAGCAGTACTTC.

Only one count was recorded for this clone. V gene TRBV19 combines with J gene TRBJ1-3; D not resolved. The CDR3 extends over 13 amino acids. Trimming took off 10 bases at V and 2 bases at J, with 12 bases between the two ends. The V gene's germline CDR1 is LNHDA and CDR2 SQIVND (reference sequence). The CDR3 coding sequence is TGTGCCACCGACCCCGGGACTGGAAACACCATATATTTT. The encoded protein is CATDPGTGNTIYF. The variable domain in full, with the rest retrieved from reference TRBV19 and TRBJ1-3, is DGGITQSPKYLFRKEGQNVTLSCEQNLNHDAMYWYRQDPGQGLRLIYYSQIVNDFQKGDIAEGYSVSREKKESFPLTVTSAQKNPTAFYLCATDPGTGNTIYFGEGSWLTVV.

The V call is TRBV7-2, the J call TRBJ2-3; 10 bases align to TRBD1. The length of the CDR3 is 15 residues. The germline V gene encodes CDR1 SGHTA and CDR2 FQGNSA. V gave up 3 bases and J gave up 3 bases; unmatched junction bases: 3. The CDR3 here is CASSFRQGATDTQYF. The CDR3 region has the DNA TGTGCCAGCAGCTTTAGACAGGGGGCTACAGATACGCAGTATTTT.

The V and J genes are TRBV28 and TRBJ2-1; TRBD1 might be the D (6 bases). The CDR3 loop spans 15 amino acids. V shed 6 bases and J shed 5 bases, with 17 bases lying between them. CDR1 is MDHEN, CDR2 SYDVKM, per germline. Written as DNA, the CDR3 is TGTGCCAGCAGCCCAACCTTGGACAGAGACAATGAGCAGTTCTTC. Translating it yields CASSPTLDRDNEQFF.

V gene TRBV5-4 combines with J gene TRBJ2-1; D call uncertain. V dropped 1 base and J dropped 8 bases, with 10 bases sitting between them. Germline assignment: CDR1 SGHNT and CDR2 YYREEE (reference sequence). This CDR3 has 13 residues. The CDR3 here is CASSLMGRDEQFF. The CDR3 nucleotides read TGTGCCAGCAGCTTGATGGGCCGGGATGAGCAGTTCTTC.

Only a few counts were recorded for this clone. The chain recombines TRBV4-2 with TRBJ2-7; D uncertain. The V gene lost 4 bases and the J gene lost 7 bases, with 8 bases spanning the gap. This CDR3 has 11 amino acids. Germline V gene data show CDR1 as LGHNA and CDR2 as YNFKEQ. The CDR3 sequence is CASSRVGEQYF. Written as DNA, the CDR3 is TGTGCCAGCAGCCGTGTAGGGGAGCAGTACTTC.

The chain combines TRBV4-2 with TRBJ2-1; 8 nucleotides match TRBD2. Germline CDR1 and CDR2: LGHNA and YNFKEQ. Unmatched junction bases numbered 8, after V lost 4 bases and J lost 0 bases. The CDR3 totals 17 residues. This CDR3 is CASSPETLAGSYNEQFF. In DNA form, the CDR3 reads TGTGCCAGCAGCCCCGAAACCCTAGCGGGCTCCTACAATGAGCAGTTCTTC.

The chain carries TRBV15 and TRBJ2-5; 10 bases align to TRBD1. Germline V gives CDR1 LNHNV, CDR2 YYDKDF (reference sequence). V dropped 1 base and J dropped 4; count of bases not matched to a gene: 3. CDR3 length: 15 residues. The chain's CDR3 is CATSRARTGGETQYF. The CDR3 bases are TGTGCCACCAGCAGAGCCCGGACAGGGGGAGAGACCCAGTACTTC.

The chain has TRBV10-3 and TRBJ2-2; D remains ambiguous. The CDR3 sequence is 17 residues long. Per germline, CDR1 ENHRY and CDR2 SYGVKD. Trimming cost V 7 bases and J 0 bases, with 18 bases left between them. The CDR3 DNA sequence: TGTGCCATCAAGGTTCCGGGCATGAGAGCGAACACCGGGGAGCTGTTTTTT. The encoded protein is CAIKVPGMRANTGELFF.

This chain links TRBV19 with TRBJ1-1, with a possible D match to TRBD1 (5 bases). The CDR3 loop spans 11 amino acids. V lost 8 bases and J 10 bases, leaving 14 bases between the germline ends. CDR1 is LNHDA, CDR2 SQIVND, per germline (reference sequence). CDR3 amino acids: CASVGRGGAFF. Here the CDR3 DNA reads TGTGCCAGTGTGGGAAGGGGAGGAGCTTTCTTT.

This clone was counted between two and nine times. The chain combines TRBV7-2 with TRBJ2-7; 10 nucleotides line up with TRBD2. The CDR3 covers 16 residues. Germline CDR1 SGHTA, CDR2 FQGNSA. V lost 3 bases and J lost 2; bases outside the gene matches: 7. CDR3 residues: CASSFLATSGTYEQYF. In nucleotides, the CDR3 is TGTGCCAGCAGCTTTTTGGCTACTAGCGGGACCTACGAGCAGTACTTC.

This sequence joins TRBV6-1 and TRBJ1-1, with D possibly being TRBD1 (5 bases). There are 14 residues in the CDR3. The V and J ends lost 2 bases and 4 bases respectively, with 11 bases between them. In germline, CDR1 is MNHNS, CDR2 SASEGT. DNA for the CDR3: TGTGCCAGCAGTGAAACGTCCGGGGCCACTGAAGCTTTCTTT. Its protein product is CASSETSGATEAFF.

Concerning this clone itself: At one end, the junction sequence differs from germline, possibly due to a read error. J is TRBJ1-1 and V is TRBV15; D is uncertain. CDR3 length: 14 amino acids. The V gene's germline CDR1 is LNHNV and CDR2 YYDKDF (reference sequence). In DNA, the CDR3 is TGTGCCACCAGCAGAGTTCCGGTGAACTCTGAAGCTTTCTTT. Amino acids: CATSRVPVNSEAFF.

The CDR3 reads CASSLDTGLGNEQFF. CDR3 in DNA: TGTGCCAGCAGCTTAGACACGGGCCTGGGCAATGAGCAGTTCTTC. This rearrangement joins TRBV11-2 to TRBJ2-1; unclear D gene. Germline V gene data show CDR1 as SGHAT and CDR2 as FQNNGV. There are 15 residues in the CDR3. With 0 bases removed from V and 6 bases from J, the gap between germline ends came to 12 bases.

The chain employs TRBV11-1 and TRBJ2-1, with 9 bases aligning to TRBD2. Trimming cost V 2 bases and J 9 bases; bases outside gene matches: 8. The length of the CDR3 is 15 residues. Germline V lookup: CDR1 SGHAT, CDR2 FQDESV (reference sequence). The CDR3 reads CASSLSGLASSEQFF. The CDR3 DNA is TGTGCCAGCAGCTTATCCGGACTAGCGAGTAGTGAGCAGTTCTTC.

On this clone itself: Relative to the germline gene, one junction end is altered; a read error may explain this. V usage is TRBV7-7 and J usage is TRBJ1-5; TRBD1 aligns across 10 bases. Germline V CDR1 and CDR2: SSHAT, FNYEAQ (reference sequence). There are 16 residues in the CDR3. In DNA form, the CDR3 reads TGTGCTAGCAGCTTGGGACAGGGGCGCCGACGTGAGCCCCAGCATTTT. Amino acids: CASSLGQGRRREPQHF.

The V and J genes are TRBV18 and TRBJ2-1; no clear D. V shed 2 bases and J shed 0 bases, with 11 bases lying between them. The CDR3 runs 16 residues. CDR1 and CDR2 from the germline V gene are KGHSH and LQKENI. The CDR3 protein is CASSPNKQSSYNEQFF. The CDR3 nucleotides read TGTGCCAGCTCACCAAATAAGCAGAGCTCCTACAATGAGCAGTTCTTC.

The rearrangement links TRBV5-1 to TRBJ1-4; the D gene is possibly TRBD1 (6 bases). The CDR3 loop spans 15 amino acids. V was clipped by 0 bases and J by 5 bases, with 11 bases between them. CDR1 and CDR2 (germline): SGHRS, YFSETQ. DNA for the CDR3: TGCGCCAGCAGCTTGGTCGGGGGGCTAAATGAAAAACTGTTTTTT. Residues: CASSLVGGLNEKLFF.

The CDR3 sequence: CASSSEWTGGNTIYF. CDR3 coding DNA: TGTGCCAGCAGTTCGGAATGGACAGGAGGAAACACCATATATTTT. The chain is built from TRBV6-6 and TRBJ1-3, with 7 bases that match TRBD1. Germline-derived CDR1 and CDR2 are MNHNY and SVGAGI (reference sequence). V gave up 4 bases and J gave up 4 bases; unmatched junction bases: 7. The CDR3 spans 15 residues.

The CDR3 bases are TGTGCCAGCAAACCACTAGCGGGAGGGTCGGGTGAGCAGTTCTTC. Protein product: CASKPLAGGSGEQFF. The chain combines TRBV6-1 with TRBJ2-1; 13 bases agree with TRBD2. The CDR3 covers 15 residues. Unmatched junction bases numbered 9, after V lost 7 bases and J lost 9 bases. CDR1 and CDR2 from the germline V gene are MNHNS and SASEGT.